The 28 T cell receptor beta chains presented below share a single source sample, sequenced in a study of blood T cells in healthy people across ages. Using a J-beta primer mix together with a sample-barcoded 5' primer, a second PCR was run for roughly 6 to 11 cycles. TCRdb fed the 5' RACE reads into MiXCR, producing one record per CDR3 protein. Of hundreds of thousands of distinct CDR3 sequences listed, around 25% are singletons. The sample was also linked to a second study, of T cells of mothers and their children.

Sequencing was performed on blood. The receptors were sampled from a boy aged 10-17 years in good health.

CDR3 sequence: CSVETLGPRSDTQYF. In DNA, the CDR3 is TGCAGCGTCGAAACCTTAGGTCCCCGATCAGATACGCAGTATTTT. The gene calls are TRBV29-1 and TRBJ2-3; D unresolved. This CDR3 is 15 amino acids long. V gave up 6 bases and J gave up 4 bases, with 20 bases separating them. Germline V gene lookup returns CDR1 SQVTM and CDR2 ANQGSEA.

CDR3 residues: CASSSRHSGGTENIQYF. The CDR3 nucleotides read TGTGCCAGCAGCTCAAGACATAGCGGGGGGACCGAAAACATTCAGTACTTC. The genes are TRBV13 and TRBJ2-4; 10 bases are a match to TRBD2. CDR1 is PRHDT, CDR2 FYEKMQ, per germline (reference sequence). The CDR3 sequence is 17 residues long. V trimming: 4 bases; J trimming: 5 bases; junction bases outside the gene matches: 11.

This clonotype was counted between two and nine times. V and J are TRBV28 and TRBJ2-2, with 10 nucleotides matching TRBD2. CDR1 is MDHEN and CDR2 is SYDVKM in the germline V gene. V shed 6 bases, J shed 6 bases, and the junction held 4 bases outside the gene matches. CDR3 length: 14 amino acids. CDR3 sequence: CASSRTSGSGELFF. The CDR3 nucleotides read TGTGCCAGCAGCCGGACTAGCGGTTCCGGGGAGCTGTTTTTT.

CDR3 sequence (DNA): TGTGCCAGCAGCCCACAGGGAACATTCAACGAGCAGTACTTC. It translates to CASSPQGTFNEQYF. This sequence joins TRBV11-3 and TRBJ2-7; TRBD1 might be the D (6 bases). Looked up from germline, CDR1 is SGHNT and CDR2 is YENEEA. The CDR3 is 14 amino acids. The V and J ends lost 5 bases and 5 bases respectively, with 16 bases between them.

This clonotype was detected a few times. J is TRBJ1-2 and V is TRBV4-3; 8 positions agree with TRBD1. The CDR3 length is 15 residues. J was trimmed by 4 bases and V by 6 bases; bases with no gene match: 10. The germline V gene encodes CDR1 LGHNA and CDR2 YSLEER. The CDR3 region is CASSQHTGGGYGYTF. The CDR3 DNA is TGCGCCAGCAGTCAACATACAGGGGGTGGCTATGGCTACACCTTC.

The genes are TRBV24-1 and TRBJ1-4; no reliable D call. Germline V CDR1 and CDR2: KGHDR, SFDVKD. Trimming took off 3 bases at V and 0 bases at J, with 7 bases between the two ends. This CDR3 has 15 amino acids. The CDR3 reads CATSDPRATNEKLFF. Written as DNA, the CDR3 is TGTGCCACCAGTGATCCCCGAGCAACTAATGAAAAACTGTTTTTT.

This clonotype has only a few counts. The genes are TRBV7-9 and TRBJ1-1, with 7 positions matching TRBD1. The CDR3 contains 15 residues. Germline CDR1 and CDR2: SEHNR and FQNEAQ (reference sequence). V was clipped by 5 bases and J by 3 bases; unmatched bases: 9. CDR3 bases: TGTGCCAGCAGCGTAAACAGGGGATTCGACACTGAAGCTTTCTTT. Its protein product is CASSVNRGFDTEAFF.

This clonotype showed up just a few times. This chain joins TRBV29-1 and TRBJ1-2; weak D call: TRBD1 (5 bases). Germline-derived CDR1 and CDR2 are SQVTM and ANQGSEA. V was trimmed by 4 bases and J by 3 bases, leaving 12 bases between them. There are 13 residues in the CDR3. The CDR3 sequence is CSVGAGQDYGYTF. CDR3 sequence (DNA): TGCAGCGTTGGAGCAGGGCAGGACTATGGCTACACCTTC.

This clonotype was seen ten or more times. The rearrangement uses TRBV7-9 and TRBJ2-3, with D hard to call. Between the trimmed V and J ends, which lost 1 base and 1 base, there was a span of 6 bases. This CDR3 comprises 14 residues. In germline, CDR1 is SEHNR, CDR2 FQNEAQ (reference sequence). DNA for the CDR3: TGTGCCAGCAGCTTAGGTGACCGCACAGATACGCAGTATTTT. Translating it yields CASSLGDRTDTQYF.

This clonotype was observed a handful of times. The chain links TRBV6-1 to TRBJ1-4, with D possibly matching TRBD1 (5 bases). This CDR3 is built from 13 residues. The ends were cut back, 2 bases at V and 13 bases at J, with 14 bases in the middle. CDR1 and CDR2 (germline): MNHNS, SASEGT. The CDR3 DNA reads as TGTGCCAGCAGTGAAAATTCAAGGGGTCGACTGTTTTTT. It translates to CASSENSRGRLFF.

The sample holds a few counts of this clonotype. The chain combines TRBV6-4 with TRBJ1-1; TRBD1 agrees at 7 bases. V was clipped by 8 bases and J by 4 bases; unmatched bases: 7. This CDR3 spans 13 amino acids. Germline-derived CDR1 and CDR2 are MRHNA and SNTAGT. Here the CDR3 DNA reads TGTGCCAGCCCCTCAGGGGGAAGCACTGAAGCTTTCTTT. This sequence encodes CASPSGGSTEAFF.

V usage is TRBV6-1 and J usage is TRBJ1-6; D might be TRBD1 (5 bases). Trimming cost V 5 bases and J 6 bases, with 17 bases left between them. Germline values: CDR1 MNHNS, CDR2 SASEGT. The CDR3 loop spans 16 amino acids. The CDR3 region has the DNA TGTGCCAGCAGTCGGGACTTCGACTCCGCTAATTCACCCCTCCACTTT. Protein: CASSRDFDSANSPLHF.

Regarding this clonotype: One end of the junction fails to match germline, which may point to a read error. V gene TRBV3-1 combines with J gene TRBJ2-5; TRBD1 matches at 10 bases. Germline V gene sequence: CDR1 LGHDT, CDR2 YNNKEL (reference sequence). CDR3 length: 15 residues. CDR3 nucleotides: TGTGCCGGCAGCCGAGGGACAGGGGTCCAAGAGACCCAGTACTTC. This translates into CAGSRGTGVQETQYF.

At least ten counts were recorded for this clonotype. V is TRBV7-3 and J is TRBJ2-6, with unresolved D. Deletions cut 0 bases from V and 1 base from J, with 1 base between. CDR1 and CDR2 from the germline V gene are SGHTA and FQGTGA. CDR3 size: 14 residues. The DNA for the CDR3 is TGTGCCAGCAGCTTAACGTCTGGGGCCAACGTCCTGACTTTC. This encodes CASSLTSGANVLTF.

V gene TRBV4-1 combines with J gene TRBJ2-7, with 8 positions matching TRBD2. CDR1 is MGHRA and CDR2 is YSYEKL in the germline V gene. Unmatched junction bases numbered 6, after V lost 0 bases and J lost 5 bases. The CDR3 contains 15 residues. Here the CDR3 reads CASSQEKREPDEQYF. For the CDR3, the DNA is TGCGCCAGCAGCCAAGAAAAGCGGGAGCCTGACGAGCAGTACTTC.

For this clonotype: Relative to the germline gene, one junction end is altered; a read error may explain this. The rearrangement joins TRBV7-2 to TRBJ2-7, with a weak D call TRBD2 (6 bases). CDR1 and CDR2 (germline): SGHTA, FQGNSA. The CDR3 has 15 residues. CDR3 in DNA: TGTGCCGGCAGCTTAGGGTGGAGGGGACCCTACGAGCAGTACTTC. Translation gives CAGSLGWRGPYEQYF.

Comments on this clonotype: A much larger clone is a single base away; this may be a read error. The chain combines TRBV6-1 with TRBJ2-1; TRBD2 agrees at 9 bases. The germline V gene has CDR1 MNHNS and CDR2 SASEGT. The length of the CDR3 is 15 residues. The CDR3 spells CASNEEAGGYNEQFF. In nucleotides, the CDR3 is TGTGCCAGCAATGAAGAAGCGGGGGGATACAATGAGCAGTTCTTC.

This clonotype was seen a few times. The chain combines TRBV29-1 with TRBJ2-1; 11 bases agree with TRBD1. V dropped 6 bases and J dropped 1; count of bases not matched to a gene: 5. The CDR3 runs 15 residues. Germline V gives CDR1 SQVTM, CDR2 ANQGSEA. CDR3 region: CSVTGTGGSYNEQFF. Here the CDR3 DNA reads TGCAGCGTAACGGGGACAGGGGGTTCCTACAATGAGCAGTTCTTC.

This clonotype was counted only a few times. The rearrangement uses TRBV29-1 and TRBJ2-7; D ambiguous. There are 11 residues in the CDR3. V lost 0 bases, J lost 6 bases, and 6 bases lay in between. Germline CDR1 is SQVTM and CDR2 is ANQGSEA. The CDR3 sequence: CSVEEVSEQYF. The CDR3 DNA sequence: TGCAGCGTTGAAGAAGTAAGCGAGCAGTACTTC.

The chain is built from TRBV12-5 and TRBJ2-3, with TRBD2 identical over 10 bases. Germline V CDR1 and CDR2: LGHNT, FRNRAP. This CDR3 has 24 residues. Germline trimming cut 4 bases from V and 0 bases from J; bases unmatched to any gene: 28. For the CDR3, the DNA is TGTGCTAGTGGTTCCAGCCCCTTCCCCCTAGCGGGAGTGCCGGTTACTTTTAGCACAGATACGCAGTATTTT. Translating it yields CASGSSPFPLAGVPVTFSTDTQYF. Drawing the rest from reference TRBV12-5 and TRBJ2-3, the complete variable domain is DARVTQTPRHKVTEMGQEVTMRCQPILGHNTVFWYRQTMMQGLELLAYFRNRAPLDDSGMPKDRFSAEMPDATLATLKIQPSEPRDSAVYFCASGSSPFPLAGVPVTFSTDTQYFGPGTRLTVL.

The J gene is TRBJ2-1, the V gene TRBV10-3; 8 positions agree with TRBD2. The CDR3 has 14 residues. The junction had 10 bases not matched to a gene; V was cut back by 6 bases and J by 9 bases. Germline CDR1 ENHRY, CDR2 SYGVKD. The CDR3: CAISPVRAGGEQFF. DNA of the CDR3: TGTGCCATCAGCCCCGTTCGGGCGGGAGGTGAGCAGTTCTTC.

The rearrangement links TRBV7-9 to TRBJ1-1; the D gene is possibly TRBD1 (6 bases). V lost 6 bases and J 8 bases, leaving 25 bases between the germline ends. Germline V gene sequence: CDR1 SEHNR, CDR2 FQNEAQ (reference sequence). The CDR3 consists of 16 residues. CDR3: CASRPQGGTLRKEAFF. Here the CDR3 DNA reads TGTGCCAGCAGGCCACAGGGCGGTACACTGAGAAAAGAAGCTTTCTTT.

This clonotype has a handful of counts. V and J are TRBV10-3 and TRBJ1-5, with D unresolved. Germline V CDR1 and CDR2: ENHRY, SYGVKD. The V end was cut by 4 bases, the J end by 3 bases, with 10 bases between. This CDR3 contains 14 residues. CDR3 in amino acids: CAISGEGINQPQHF. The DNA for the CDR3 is TGTGCCATCAGTGGCGAGGGAATCAATCAGCCCCAGCATTTT.

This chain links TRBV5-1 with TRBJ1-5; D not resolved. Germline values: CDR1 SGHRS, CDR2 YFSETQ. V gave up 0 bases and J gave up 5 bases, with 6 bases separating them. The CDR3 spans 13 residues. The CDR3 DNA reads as TGCGCCAGCAGCTTGGGTGTAGATCAGCCCCAGCATTTT. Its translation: CASSLGVDQPQHF.

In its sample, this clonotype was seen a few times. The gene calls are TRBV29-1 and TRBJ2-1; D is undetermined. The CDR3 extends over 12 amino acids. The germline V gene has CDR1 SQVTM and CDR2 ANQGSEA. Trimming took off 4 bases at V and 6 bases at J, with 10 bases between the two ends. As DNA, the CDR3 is TGCAGCGTTGGGACGGGTTTCAATGAGCAGTTCTTC. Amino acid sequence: CSVGTGFNEQFF.

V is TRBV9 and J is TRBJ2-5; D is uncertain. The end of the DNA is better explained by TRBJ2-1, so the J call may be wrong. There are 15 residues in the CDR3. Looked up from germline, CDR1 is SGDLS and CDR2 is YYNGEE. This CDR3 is CASSAELDGRNEQFF. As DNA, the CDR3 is TGTGCCAGCAGCGCAGAATTGGACGGAAGAAATGAGCAGTTCTTC.

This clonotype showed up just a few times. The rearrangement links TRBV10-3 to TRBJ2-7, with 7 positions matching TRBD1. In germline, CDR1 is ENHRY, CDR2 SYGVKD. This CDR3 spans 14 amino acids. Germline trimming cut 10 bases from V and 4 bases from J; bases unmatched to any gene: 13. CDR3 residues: CASAMDRNHYEQYF. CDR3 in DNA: TGTGCCAGCGCGATGGACAGGAATCATTACGAGCAGTACTTC.

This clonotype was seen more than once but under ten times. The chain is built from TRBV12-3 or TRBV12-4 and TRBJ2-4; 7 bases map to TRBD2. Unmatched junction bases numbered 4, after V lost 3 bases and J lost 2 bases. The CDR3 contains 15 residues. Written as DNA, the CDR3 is TGTGCCAGCAGTTTGGCAGGGACTACCAAAAACATTCAGTACTTC. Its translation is CASSLAGTTKNIQYF.